What follows are 16 T cell receptor beta chains derived from one specimen sequenced in a study of shared clonotypes between healthy human individuals. The method was immunoSEQ multiplex PCR; TCRdb's version includes in-frame clones alone and lacks a portion of them. The sample has fewer than 1 million clones; 96% are singletons. Selected positively for CCR7 and CD45RO-negative, naive CD8 cells excluded terminally differentiated effector memory CD45RA+ cells. The sequenced sample consisted of naive CD8+ T cells sorted from blood. The source of these receptors is a man aged 25 to 40 in good health.

V usage is TRBV6-6 and J usage is TRBJ2-1, with TRBD1 matching 7 bases. The junction had 2 bases not matched to a gene; V was cut back by 0 bases and J by 6 bases. The CDR3 runs to 14 residues. The germline CDR1 and CDR2 sequences are MNHNY and SVGAGI (reference sequence). The chain's CDR3 is CASSYSGQVNEQFF. The DNA of the CDR3 is TGTGCCAGCAGTTACTCCGGACAGGTCAATGAGCAGTTCTTC.

In the case of this clone: The sample carries other DNA sequences with the same CDR3. The chain is built from TRBV27 and TRBJ2-5; D ambiguous. Per the germline V gene, CDR1 is MNHEY and CDR2 is SMNVEV (reference sequence). Deletions cut 1 base from V and 3 bases from J, with 9 bases between. The CDR3 loop spans 14 amino acids. CDR3 sequence (DNA): TGTGCCAGCAGTTTATTGGGTCCCGAAGAGACCCAGTACTTC. Encoded protein: CASSLLGPEETQYF.

The CDR3 is CASSVGTFGTGELFF. CDR3 coding DNA: TGTGCCAGCAGCGTCGGGACTTTTGGGACCGGGGAGCTGTTTTTT. The chain couples TRBV5-4 to TRBJ2-2; TRBD2 might be the D (6 bases). Trimming stripped 4 bases from V and 5 bases from J, with 15 bases between. Looked up from germline, CDR1 is SGHNT and CDR2 is YYREEE (reference sequence). The CDR3 sequence is 15 residues long.

The rearrangement uses TRBV11-2 and TRBJ2-3; TRBD2 agrees at 13 bases. The CDR3 has 16 residues. Looked up from germline, CDR1 is SGHAT and CDR2 is FQNNGV. V trimming: 3 bases; J trimming: 2 bases; junction bases outside the gene matches: 2. CDR3 region: CASSFGLAGDTDTQYF. In DNA, the CDR3 is TGTGCCAGCAGCTTCGGACTAGCGGGGGACACAGATACGCAGTATTTT.

The chain couples TRBV11-3 to TRBJ2-3; either TRBD1 or TRBD2 may fit D (5 bases each). Germline assignment: CDR1 SGHNT and CDR2 YENEEA. The CDR3 covers 18 residues. V was shortened by 2 bases and J by 0 bases, with 18 bases between the two germline ends. The CDR3 is CASSLTPPGSGSTDTQYF. CDR3 nucleotides: TGTGCCAGCAGCTTAACCCCCCCAGGGAGCGGAAGCACAGATACGCAGTATTTT. Full variable domain (rest looked up from reference TRBV11-3 and TRBJ2-3): EAGVVQSPRYKIIEKKQPVAFWCNPISGHNTLYWYLQNLGQGPELLIRYENEEAVDDSQLPKDRFSAERLKGVDSTLKIQPAELGDSAVYLCASSLTPPGSGSTDTQYFGPGTRLTVL.

This chain connects TRBV27 to TRBJ2-7, with 9 positions matching TRBD2. Germline CDR1 is MNHEY and CDR2 is SMNVEV (reference sequence). The V segment lost 2 bases and the J segment 3 bases; nucleotides outside the gene matches: 5. The CDR3 runs to 15 residues. CDR3 region: CASSLEAGGFYEQYF. The CDR3 nucleotides are TGTGCCAGCAGTTTAGAAGCGGGAGGTTTCTACGAGCAGTACTTC.

The chain joins TRBV30 to TRBJ2-7, with D hard to call. The germline CDR1 and CDR2 sequences are GTSNPN and SVGIG (reference sequence). V dropped 4 bases and J dropped 5 bases, with 9 bases sitting between them. The CDR3 spans 11 residues. The CDR3 loop is CAWKEFNEQYF. The CDR3 region has the DNA TGTGCCTGGAAGGAGTTCAACGAGCAGTACTTC.

The gene calls are TRBV27 and TRBJ2-3; no clear D gene. The V gene's germline CDR1 is MNHEY and CDR2 SMNVEV (reference sequence). V was cut by 8 bases and J by 1 base, with 7 bases left in between. The length of the CDR3 is 12 residues. The chain's CDR3 is CASGVGTDTQYF. CDR3 nucleotides: TGTGCCAGCGGTGTGGGCACAGATACGCAGTATTTT.

This chain uses TRBV27 with TRBJ2-4, with 8 bases aligning to TRBD2. Trimming removed 8 bases from V and 7 bases from J; junction bases left unmatched: 7. The germline V gene encodes CDR1 MNHEY and CDR2 SMNVEV (reference sequence). This CDR3 region has 13 residues. CDR3 sequence: CASSGASGNIQYF. The CDR3 coding sequence is TGTGCCAGCTCCGGGGCTAGCGGGAACATTCAGTACTTC.

This rearrangement joins TRBV7-3 to TRBJ1-1; 7 bases fit TRBD1. The CDR3 runs to 15 residues. The V gene's germline CDR1 is SGHTA and CDR2 FQGTGA. Trimming at V came to 1 base and at J to 2 bases, leaving 4 bases not matched to a gene. The CDR3, as DNA: TGTGCCAGCAGCTTAATTCGACAGGGCAACACTGAAGCTTTCTTT. As protein: CASSLIRQGNTEAFF. Looking up the rest from reference TRBV7-3 and TRBJ1-1 gives the full variable domain: GAGVSQTPSNKVTEKGKYVELRCDPISGHTALYWYRQSLGQGPEFLIYFQGTGAADDSGLPNDRFFAVRPEGSVSTLKIQRTERGDSAVYLCASSLIRQGNTEAFFGQGTRLTVV.

The chain has TRBV10-3 and TRBJ2-2, with 16 bases identical to TRBD2. J gave up 10 bases and V 8 bases, and 10 bases lay outside the gene matches. In germline, CDR1 is ENHRY, CDR2 SYGVKD. There are 16 residues in the CDR3. CDR3 protein: CAIGGTSGRAFVELFF. The CDR3 coding sequence is TGTGCCATCGGAGGGACTAGCGGGAGGGCCTTCGTGGAGCTGTTTTTT.

The chain joins TRBV29-1 to TRBJ2-2; D perhaps matches TRBD2 (5 bases). Germline V gene data show CDR1 as SQVTM and CDR2 as ANQGSEA. V lost 4 bases and J 1 base, leaving 10 bases between the germline ends. CDR3 size: 14 residues. The chain's CDR3 is CSVVQGGNTGELFF. In DNA form, the CDR3 reads TGCAGCGTTGTGCAAGGAGGGAACACCGGGGAGCTGTTTTTT.

V usage is TRBV11-2 and J usage is TRBJ2-5, with D perhaps matching TRBD1 (5 bases). Per the germline V gene, CDR1 is SGHAT and CDR2 is FQNNGV. The CDR3 length is 12 residues. V was cut by 4 bases and J by 9 bases, with 12 bases left in between. CDR3 sequence (DNA): TGTGCCAGCAGCTCTTCCGACAGAGCCCAGTACTTC. Protein: CASSSSDRAQYF.

V is TRBV5-1 and J is TRBJ2-1; 9 nucleotides line up with TRBD2. The germline V gene encodes CDR1 SGHRS and CDR2 YFSETQ. This CDR3 is built from 13 residues. Trimming cost V 4 bases and J 9 bases; bases outside gene matches: 5. The DNA for the CDR3 is TGCGCCAGCAGCGTTAGCGGGGGCGGTGAGCAGTTCTTC. As protein: CASSVSGGGEQFF.

The J gene is TRBJ1-5, the V gene TRBV9; D is unresolved. The CDR3 contains 15 residues. V dropped 4 bases and J dropped 5 bases, with 16 bases sitting between them. CDR1 is SGDLS, CDR2 YYNGEE, per germline. The CDR3 nucleotides read TGTGCCAGCAGCCCCGCTGGTCTTGTTGATCAGCCCCAGCATTTT. As protein: CASSPAGLVDQPQHF.

The chain uses TRBV18 and TRBJ2-1; TRBD2 agrees at 9 bases. CDR1 and CDR2 (germline): KGHSH, LQKENI. The CDR3 length is 16 residues. V trimming: 3 bases; J trimming: 7 bases; junction bases outside the gene matches: 10. The CDR3 nucleotides are TGTGCCAGCTCACCCGCGGCGGGAGGGCCCTCGAATGAGCAGTTCTTC. It codes for CASSPAAGGPSNEQFF.